This TCR beta chain was recorded in a study of T cells in Graves' hyperthyroidism and ophthalmopathy. Germline values: CDR1 SGHRS, CDR2 YFSETQ. This CDR3 comprises 13 residues. V was shortened by 6 bases and J by 4 bases, with 13 bases between the two germline ends. Subjects with ophthalmopathy showed a Clinical Activity Score no lower than 3, a NOSPECS grade no lower than 4, and a duration shorter than 3 months. TCR beta CDR3 sequences were amplified from RNA transcripts. RT-PCR in the first round (using the HTBI primer set) targeted the TCR CDR3. TCRdb redid the calling of the multiplex PCR reads with MiXCR, one entry per CDR3 protein. The sample shows about 520,000 distinct CDR3 sequences, around 22% of them seen only once.

This chain connects TRBV5-1 to TRBJ1-1; no clear D. Input material: blood. The receptor was derived from a woman in her thirties with Graves' ophthalmopathy. This CDR3 is CASKLLLGTEAFF. The CDR3 DNA is TGCGCCAGCAAACTACTCTTGGGCACTGAAGCTTTCTTT.